This T cell receptor (beta chain) came from a study of PD-L1 blockade in urothelial cancer. Study summary: Males with urothelial cancer arising in the bladder constituted about 85% of the roughly 30 patients.

This clone was detected only a few times. The CDR3 runs to 20 residues. Time point given: peripheral blood 6 weeks after treatment start. TCRdb's table, derived via immunoSEQ multiplex PCR, lists solely in-frame clones and lacks some. The table records more than 45,000 clones, roughly 86% of them present only once. This chain uses TRBV21-1 with TRBJ2-5; TRBD2 is taken as the D call from the table, unchecked against the DNA. TRBV21-1 is described as a pseudogene. Sequenced material: PBMCs, taken around atezolizumab (anti-PD-L1) treatment. This clonotype originated in a man aged 60 to 75 with urothelial cancer. CDR3 sequence reads: CASNLKAGLAGGPPQETQYF. The DNA of the CDR3 is TGTGCCAGCAACCTCAAAGCGGGCTTAGCGGGGGGGCCCCCCCAAGAGACCCAGTACTTC.